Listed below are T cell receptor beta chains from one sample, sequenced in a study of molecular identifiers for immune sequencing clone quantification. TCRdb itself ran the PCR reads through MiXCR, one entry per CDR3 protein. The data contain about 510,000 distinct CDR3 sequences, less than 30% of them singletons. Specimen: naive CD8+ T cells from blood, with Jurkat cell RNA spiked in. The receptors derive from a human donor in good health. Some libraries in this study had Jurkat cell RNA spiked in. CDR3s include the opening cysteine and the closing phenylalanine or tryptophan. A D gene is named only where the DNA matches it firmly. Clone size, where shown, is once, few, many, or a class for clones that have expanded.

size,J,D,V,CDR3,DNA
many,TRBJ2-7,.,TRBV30,CAWSDGEQYF,TGTGCCTGGAGCGATGGCGAGCAGTACTTC
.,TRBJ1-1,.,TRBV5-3,CASRLASGWSEAFF,TGTGCCAGCCGCTTGGCTTCCGGGTGGTCGGAAGCTTTCTTT
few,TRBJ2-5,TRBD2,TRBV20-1,CSARGEASGGSLQETQYF,TGCAGTGCTAGAGGGGAGGCTAGCGGGGGGTCCCTACAAGAGACCCAGTACTTC
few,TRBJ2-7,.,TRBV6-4,CASSPGVDYEQYF,TGTGCCAGCTCCCCGGGAGTAGATTACGAGCAGTACTTC
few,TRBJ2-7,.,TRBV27,CASSCQGCDEQYF,TGTGCCAGCAGTTGTCAGGGGTGCGACGAGCAGTACTTC
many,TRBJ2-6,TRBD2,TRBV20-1,CSARDLGGAGANVLTF,TGCAGTGCTAGAGATCTTGGGGGGGCTGGGGCCAACGTCCTGACTTTC
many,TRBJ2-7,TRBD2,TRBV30,CACLTGTSAITSYEQYF,TGTGCCTGCTTAACCGGGACTAGCGCCATAACCTCCTACGAGCAGTACTTC
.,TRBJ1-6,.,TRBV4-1,CASSQFLGGAPGNSPLHF,TGCGCCAGCAGCCAATTTTTAGGGGGGGCGCCCGGGAATTCACCCCTCCACTTT
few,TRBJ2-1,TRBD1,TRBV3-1,CASSQGQGAYEQFF,TGTGCCAGCAGCCAAGGACAGGGGGCGTATGAGCAGTTCTTC
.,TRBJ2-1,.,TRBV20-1,CSARGSLVLGEQFF,TGCAGTGCTAGAGGATCCCTAGTATTGGGTGAGCAGTTCTTC
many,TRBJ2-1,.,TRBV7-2,CASSSRDWSYNEQFF,TGTGCCAGCAGCTCGCGGGACTGGTCCTACAATGAGCAGTTCTTC
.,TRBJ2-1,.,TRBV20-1,CSAIGAPPYNEQFF,TGCAGTGCTATCGGGGCCCCCCCGTACAATGAGCAGTTCTTC
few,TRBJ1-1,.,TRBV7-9,CASSFGFGTEAFF,TGTGCCAGCAGCTTCGGGTTCGGCACTGAAGCTTTCTTT
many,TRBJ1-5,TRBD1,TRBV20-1,CSAKSDREFFQPQHF,TGCAGTGCTAAGTCAGACAGGGAGTTTTTTCAGCCCCAGCATTTT
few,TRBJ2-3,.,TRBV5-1,CASSFSLGGTDTQYF,TGCGCCAGCAGCTTTTCACTAGGTGGCACAGATACGCAGTATTTT
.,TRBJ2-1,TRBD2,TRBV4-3,CASSQDWLAGVNHEQFF,TGCGCCAGCAGCCAAGATTGGCTAGCGGGAGTAAACCATGAGCAGTTCTTC
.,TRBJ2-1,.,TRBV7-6,CASSLAVGGSSYNEQSF,TGTGCCAGCAGCTTAGCGGTCGGCGGTAGCTCCTACAATGAGCAGTCCTTC
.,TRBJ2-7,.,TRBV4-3,CASSQDLGTYEQYF,TGCGCCAGCAGCCAAGATTTGGGGACCTACGAGCAGTACTTC
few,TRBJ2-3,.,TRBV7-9,CASSLERMVDTQYF,TGTGCCAGCAGCTTAGAACGGATGGTGGATACGCAGTATTTT
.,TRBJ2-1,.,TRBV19,CASSILRNEQFF,TGTGCCAGTAGTATTCTGCGCAATGAGCAGTTCTTC
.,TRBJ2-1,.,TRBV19,CASSYRGRGGEQFF,TGTGCCAGTAGTTACAGGGGTAGGGGGGGTGAGCAGTTCTTC
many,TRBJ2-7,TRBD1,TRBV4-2,CASSQGTGVYEQYF,TGTGCCAGCAGCCAAGGGACAGGGGTTTACGAGCAGTACTTC
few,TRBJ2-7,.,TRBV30,CACSGSYEQYF,TGTGCCTGTAGTGGCAGCTACGAGCAGTACTTC
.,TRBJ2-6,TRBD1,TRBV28,CASSLWWDRDTLGGANVLTF,TGTGCCAGCAGTTTATGGTGGGACAGGGATACTTTGGGAGGGGCCAACGTCCTGACTTTC
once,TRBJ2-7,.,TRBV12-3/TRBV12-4,CASRIGGVDERYF,TGTGCCAGCAGGATCGGGGGAGTCGACGAGCGGTACTTC
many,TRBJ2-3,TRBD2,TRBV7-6,CASSPTPPGGRGDDGDTQYF,TGTGCCAGTAGCCCGACCCCGCCGGGGGGGAGGGGTGATGATGGTGATACGCAGTATTTT
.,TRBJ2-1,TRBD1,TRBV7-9,CASSYSSATGVLNEQFF,TGTGCCAGCAGCTACAGTAGTGCGACAGGGGTTTTGAATGAGCAGTTCTTC
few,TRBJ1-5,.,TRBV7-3,CASSLYQPQHF,TGTGCCAGCAGCTTATATCAGCCCCAGCATTTT
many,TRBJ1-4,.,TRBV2,CASKSPATNEKLFF,TGTGCCAGCAAGTCTCCGGCAACTAATGAAAAACTGTTTTTT
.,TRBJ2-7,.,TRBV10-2,CASSLRAWAEQYF,TGCGCCAGCAGCCTCCGGGCCTGGGCCGAGCAGTACTTC
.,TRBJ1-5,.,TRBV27,CASSSWGVTSNQPQHF,TGTGCCAGCAGTTCCTGGGGAGTGACAAGCAATCAGCCCCAGCATTTT
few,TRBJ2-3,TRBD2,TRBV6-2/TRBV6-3,CASRTTAGGPTDTQYF,TGTGCCAGCAGGACCACAGCGGGGGGCCCCACAGATACGCAGTATTTT
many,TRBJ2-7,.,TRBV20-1,CSASSGPYYEQYF,TGCAGTGCTAGTTCAGGGCCCTACTACGAGCAGTACTTC
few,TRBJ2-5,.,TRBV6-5,CASSYSSSFQETQYF,TGTGCCAGCAGTTACTCTTCGTCCTTCCAAGAGACCCAGTACTTC
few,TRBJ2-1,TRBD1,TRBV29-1,CSVSGTGVPNEQFF,TGCAGCGTTTCCGGGACAGGGGTTCCCAATGAGCAGTTCTTC
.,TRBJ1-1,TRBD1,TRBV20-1,CSAGDQGAGTEAFF,TGCAGTGCTGGAGATCAGGGGGCTGGCACTGAAGCGTTCTTT
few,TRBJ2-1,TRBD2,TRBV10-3,CAISDVAGGPGEQFF,TGTGCCATCAGTGATGTGGCGGGAGGGCCGGGTGAGCAGTTCTTC
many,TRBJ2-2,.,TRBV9,CASSAAGELFF,TGTGCCAGCAGCGCGGCCGGGGAGCTGTTTTTT
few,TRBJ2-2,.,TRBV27,CASSYSGPRGNTGELFF,TGTGCCAGCAGTTATTCTGGGCCCCGGGGGAACACCGGGGAGCTGTTTTTT
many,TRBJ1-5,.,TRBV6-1,CASSDDIRNQPQHF,TGTGCCAGCTCTGACGACATACGCAATCAGCCCCAGCATTTT
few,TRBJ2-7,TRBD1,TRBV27,CASSFDRGEEQYF,TGTGCCAGCAGTTTCGACAGGGGTGAAGAGCAGTACTTC
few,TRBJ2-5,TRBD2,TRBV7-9,CASSFQYRLAGWLETQYF,TGTGCCAGCAGCTTTCAGTATCGTCTAGCGGGATGGTTAGAGACCCAGTACTTC
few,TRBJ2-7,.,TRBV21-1,CASSIPSNSSYEQYF,TGTGCCAGCAGCATACCCTCGAACAGCTCCTACGAGCAGTACTTC
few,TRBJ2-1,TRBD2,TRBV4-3,CASSQDSGLAGYYNEQFF,TGCGCCAGCAGCCAAGATAGCGGACTAGCGGGATATTACAATGAGCAGTTCTTC
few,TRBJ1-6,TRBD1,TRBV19,CASRRTGDSLLHF,TGTGCCAGTAGAAGGACAGGGGATTCACTCCTCCACTTT
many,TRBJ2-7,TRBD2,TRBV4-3,CASSQEAGSSYEQYF,TGCGCCAGCAGCCAAGAAGCGGGGAGCTCCTACGAGCAGTACTTC
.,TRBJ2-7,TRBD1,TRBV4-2,CASSQPGQGDEQYF,TGTGCCAGCAGCCAACCGGGACAGGGCGACGAGCAGTACTTC
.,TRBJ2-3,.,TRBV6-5,CASSHGLLPDTDTQYF,TGTGCCAGCAGTCACGGACTTCTTCCTGACACAGATACGCAGTATTTT
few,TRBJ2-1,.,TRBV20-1,CSARDSYQTIVNSYNEQFF,TGCAGTGCTAGAGACTCCTATCAAACCATAGTAAACTCCTACAATGAGCAGTTCTTC
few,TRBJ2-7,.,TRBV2,CASSERPSELSYEQYF,TGTGCCAGCAGTGAACGACCCAGCGAGCTCTCCTACGAGCAGTACTTC
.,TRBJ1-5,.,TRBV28,CASRQLGGIRQPQHF,TGTGCCAGCAGGCAGCTGGGGGGAATTCGTCAGCCCCAGCATTTT
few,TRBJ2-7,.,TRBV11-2,CASSLGAPGVYEQYF,TGTGCCAGCAGCTTAGGTGCTCCGGGGGTCTACGAGCAGTACTTC
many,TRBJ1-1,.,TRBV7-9,CASSPNEVNTEAFF,TGTGCCAGCAGCCCAAACGAGGTGAACACTGAAGCTTTCTTT